This TCR beta chain appears in the sequencing data of a study of human T cells and chemical hapten exposure. Study details: In the sensitization step, 2% DPC was placed on 2 cm by 2 cm of upper inner arm skin. In the roughly 24-week study, patients were dosed weekly with diphenylcyclopropenone on the scalp throughout.

Concerning this clonotype: Its antigen is as yet unknown.

Study-wide results and limits: Controls formed significantly fewer large CDR3 similarity clusters than expanded TCRs did.

This sample's time point: patch test 2, 6 weeks after DPC sensitization. Treatment of the sample: therapeutic diphenylcyclopropenone sensitization with weekly scalp DPC. The starting material, unfractionated whole blood, was used for total RNA extraction. Trimming shortened V by 3 bases and J by 6 bases, and 17 bases separated the two germline ends. Germline V CDR1 and CDR2: SEHNR, FQNEAQ (reference sequence). The length of the CDR3 is 15 residues. TCRdb independently ran MiXCR on the RACE reads; one entry per CDR3 protein. The sample lists about 400,000 distinct CDR3 sequences; around 6% were seen once.

V is TRBV7-9 and J is TRBJ1-1; D may be TRBD1 (6 bases). The sample consisted of whole blood, taken in connection with sensitization to the hapten diphenylcyclopropenone (DPC). The TCR originated in a woman between 18 and 29 years old with alopecia areata. Some clones in this sample may be carry-over from other donors' samples. CDR3 DNA sequence: TGTGCCAGCAGCTTTACCGGGCCCAGGGGTGCTGAAGCTTTCTTT. Translating it yields CASSFTGPRGAEAFF.